This entry features one T cell receptor beta chain sequence. Its cognate antigen is unknown. This entry comes from a study of radiotherapy plus CTLA-4 blockade in lung cancer. About the study: Disease control was achieved by over 25% of patients, and objective responses by 18%.

Study-level results: According to reports, early shifts in blood T cell clones, alongside interferon-beta, forecast response most accurately. After treatment with radiotherapy plus ipilimumab, TCR clones that came from the tumor expanded in blood.

Looked up from germline, CDR1 is MNHEY and CDR2 is SMNVEV (reference sequence). After removal of 5 bases from V and 3 bases from J, the junction contained 8 bases not matched to a gene. The CDR3 is 16 amino acids. This table comes from immunoSEQ multiplex PCR, and its TCRdb copy is limited to in-frame clones, with some not included. Here the sample spans 35,000 to 40,000 clones, 75% to 90% being singletons. Chemo-refractory metastatic non-small-cell lung cancer patients received focal radiation with ipilimumab CTLA-4 blockade. The J gene is TRBJ1-1, the V gene TRBV27, with 11 bases lining up with TRBD1. This clonotype originated in a human donor with non-small cell lung cancer who had stable disease on radiotherapy plus ipilimumab. The sequencing used peripheral blood, collected from a patient treated with radiotherapy plus ipilimumab. The CDR3 protein is CASSLGTGGLHTEAFF. The DNA of the CDR3 is TGTGCCAGCAGTCTAGGGACAGGGGGACTCCACACTGAAGCTTTCTTT.